What follows are 28 T cell receptor beta chains derived from one specimen sequenced in a study of vaccination and CD4 T cells after COVID-19. These TCRs are of unknown antigen specificity. Cultured CD4+ T cell DNA was sequenced using the Oncomine TCR Beta short-read assay. A single record per CDR3 protein comes from TCRdb applying MiXCR to the PCR reads. Seen here are approximately 7,000 distinct CDR3 sequences, less than 55% observed once, and the top ten hold 20% to 25%. The treatment was: roughly nine-day PBMC culture with coronavirus spike peptide pools or control peptides (ViraFEST assay). It was before the COVID-19 pandemic (2011-2018) that the unexposed donor's CD4+ T cells were collected. Sequencing input: CD4+ T cells from blood, cultured in vitro. These receptor sequences come from a human donor in good health.

Here the CDR3 DNA reads TGTGCCAGCAGTCAGACTGTACGAGGAGATACGCAGTATTTT. Its translation is CASSQTVRGDTQYF. The gene calls are TRBV27 and TRBJ2-3, with D hard to call. Trimming took off 5 bases at V and 5 bases at J, with 14 bases between the two ends. CDR3 length: 14 amino acids. CDR1 MNHEY and CDR2 SMNVEV come from the germline V gene (reference sequence).

V and J are TRBV15 and TRBJ2-5, with D possibly TRBD2 on 6 matching bases. Germline CDR1 and CDR2: LNHNV and YYDKDF (reference sequence). This CDR3 region has 14 residues. The V and J ends lost 1 base and 4 bases respectively, with 10 bases between them. In nucleotides, the CDR3 is TGTGCCACCAGCAGAGGGGGGGAAGGAGAGACCCAGTACTTC. This translates into CATSRGGEGETQYF.

The rearrangement links TRBV7-8 to TRBJ1-1, with 7 bases identical to TRBD1. The junction had 10 bases not matched to a gene; V was cut back by 2 bases and J by 4 bases. The CDR3 totals 16 residues. Germline CDR1 and CDR2: SGHVS and FQNEAQ. The CDR3 loop is CASSLPLQGWPTEAFF. The DNA for the CDR3 is TGTGCCAGCAGCTTACCCTTACAGGGGTGGCCCACTGAAGCTTTCTTT.

The rearrangement joins TRBV7-8 to TRBJ2-3; TRBD1 agrees at 9 bases. The CDR3 length is 16 residues. With V trimmed by 6 bases and J by 1 base, 8 bases remained unmatched. The germline V gene has CDR1 SGHVS and CDR2 FQNEAQ. The chain's CDR3 is CASSQKRTGGTDTQYF. CDR3 sequence (DNA): TGTGCCAGCAGTCAAAAACGGACAGGGGGCACAGATACGCAGTATTTT.

The genes are TRBV5-4 and TRBJ2-1; the match to TRBD2 covers 8 bases. V shed 3 bases and J 4 bases; nucleotides not matched to a gene: 6. The CDR3 is 15 residues long. CDR1 is SGHNT, CDR2 YYREEE, per germline (reference sequence). The CDR3 spells CASSSSGGLYNEQFF. Here the CDR3 DNA reads TGTGCCAGCAGCTCAAGCGGGGGCCTTTACAATGAGCAGTTCTTC.

The chain carries TRBV30 and TRBJ1-1; D remains unclear. Deletions cut 1 base from V and 2 bases from J, with 14 bases between. The CDR3 is 15 amino acids. The V gene's germline CDR1 is GTSNPN and CDR2 SVGIG (reference sequence). CDR3: CAWSEVRGINTEAFF. The CDR3 nucleotides read TGTGCCTGGAGTGAAGTCCGGGGTATCAACACTGAAGCTTTCTTT.

The rearrangement joins TRBV5-5 to TRBJ1-1, with D tentatively TRBD1 (5 bases). V was clipped by 0 bases and J by 1 base, with 7 bases between them. CDR1 SGHKS and CDR2 YYEKEE come from the germline V gene (reference sequence). This CDR3 contains 14 residues. The CDR3 coding sequence is TGTGCCAGCAGCTTGGGACAGAGGAACACTGAAGCTTTCTTT. This translates into CASSLGQRNTEAFF.

This chain connects TRBV5-1 to TRBJ1-1, with 10 bases lining up with TRBD1. The V gene end was trimmed by 0 bases and the J gene end by 0 bases; junction bases not matched to a gene: 2. This CDR3 comprises 16 residues. Per the germline V gene, CDR1 is SGHRS and CDR2 is YFSETQ. CDR3 loop: CASSLEGTGVNTEAFF. The DNA of the CDR3 is TGCGCCAGCAGCTTGGAAGGGACAGGGGTGAACACTGAAGCTTTCTTT.

The CDR3 is CATSGLRASGVETQYF. The CDR3 bases are TGTGCCACCAGCGGGCTACGAGCTAGCGGGGTGGAGACCCAGTACTTC. The chain links TRBV15 to TRBJ2-5, with 9 bases matching TRBD2. V shed 5 bases, J shed 5 bases, and the junction held 12 bases outside the gene matches. The germline gives CDR1 LNHNV, CDR2 YYDKDF (reference sequence). This CDR3 region has 16 residues.

The chain carries TRBV6-1 and TRBJ2-5, with D tentatively TRBD2 (5 bases). Trimming stripped 5 bases from V and 4 bases from J, with 17 bases between. The CDR3 loop spans 15 amino acids. Germline CDR1 and CDR2: MNHNS and SASEGT. The CDR3 region has the DNA TGTGCCAGCAGTCTAAGCGGAAGGGTCCCAGAGACCCAGTACTTC. This translates into CASSLSGRVPETQYF.

The chain joins TRBV27 to TRBJ2-4, with 9 bases aligning to TRBD2. Per the germline V gene, CDR1 is MNHEY and CDR2 is SMNVEV (reference sequence). Germline trimming cut 2 bases from V and 1 base from J; bases unmatched to any gene: 6. The CDR3 has 17 residues. DNA of the CDR3: TGTGCCAGCAGTTTAACATGGCGGGAGGGGGCCAAAAACATTCAGTACTTC. Residues: CASSLTWREGAKNIQYF.

This clonotype was seen more than once but under ten times. The gene calls are TRBV7-2 and TRBJ1-1, with TRBD1 matching over 7 bases. CDR3 length: 16 amino acids. Unmatched junction bases numbered 6, after V lost 0 bases and J lost 2 bases. Germline V CDR1 and CDR2: SGHTA, FQGNSA. As DNA, the CDR3 is TGTGCCAGCAGCTTAGCTCCAGGGGGGATAAACACTGAAGCTTTCTTT. Translation: CASSLAPGGINTEAFF. Variable domain in full (rest from reference TRBV7-2 and TRBJ1-1): GAGVSQSPSNKVTEKGKDVELRCDPISGHTALYWYRQSLGQGLEFLIYFQGNSAPDKSGLPSDRFSAERTGGSVSTLTIQRTQQEDSAVYLCASSLAPGGINTEAFFGQGTRLTVV.

This clonotype was detected a few times. This chain uses TRBV7-2 with TRBJ2-3; the match to TRBD2 covers 11 bases. This CDR3 is built from 18 residues. V lost 0 bases, J lost 5 bases, and 10 bases stayed unmatched. Germline assignment: CDR1 SGHTA and CDR2 FQGNSA. In DNA, the CDR3 is TGTGCCAGCAGCTTAGCGCCTAGCGGGGGGCTCAGGGGAGATACGCAGTATTTT. Protein: CASSLAPSGGLRGDTQYF.

The CDR3 reads CASSVLAGGFYEQYF. The CDR3 bases are TGTGCCAGCAGCGTACTAGCGGGGGGCTTCTACGAGCAGTACTTC. The V call is TRBV7-2, the J call TRBJ2-7; the match to TRBD2 covers 12 bases. Per germline, CDR1 SGHTA and CDR2 FQGNSA. This CDR3 region has 15 residues. V was clipped by 5 bases and J by 3 bases; unmatched bases: 5.

The rearrangement joins TRBV6-1 to TRBJ2-7; 8 bases line up with TRBD2. After removal of 6 bases from V and 4 bases from J, the junction contained 5 bases not matched to a gene. The CDR3 spans 13 residues. CDR1 and CDR2 from the germline V gene are MNHNS and SASEGT. This chain's CDR3 is CASRSASGYEQYF. The CDR3 coding sequence is TGTGCCAGCAGGTCGGCTAGCGGGTACGAGCAGTACTTC.

The chain combines TRBV7-2 with TRBJ2-1, with a tentative D call TRBD2 (6 bases). The germline CDR1 and CDR2 sequences are SGHTA and FQGNSA. This CDR3 region has 15 residues. V lost 3 bases, J lost 6 bases, and 15 bases lay in between. The CDR3: CASSLELAVGNEQFF. The CDR3 bases are TGTGCCAGCAGCTTGGAACTAGCCGTCGGCAATGAGCAGTTCTTC. Using reference TRBV7-2 and TRBJ2-1 for the parts outside the CDR3, the full variable domain is GAGVSQSPSNKVTEKGKDVELRCDPISGHTALYWYRQSLGQGLEFLIYFQGNSAPDKSGLPSDRFSAERTGGSVSTLTIQRTQQEDSAVYLCASSLELAVGNEQFFGPGTRLTVL.

This clonotype was observed a single time. V gene TRBV27 combines with J gene TRBJ2-5; perhaps TRBD2 as D (5 bases). The germline V and J ends were trimmed by 6 bases and 3 bases, with 20 bases remaining between them. The germline gives CDR1 MNHEY, CDR2 SMNVEV (reference sequence). The CDR3 is made up of 16 amino acids. The CDR3 DNA is TGTGCCAGCAGCTACAGAGGCTTCGGACTCGAAGAGACCCAGTACTTC. Translated, it gives CASSYRGFGLEETQYF.

The rearrangement links TRBV27 to TRBJ2-7, with 7 bases lining up with TRBD2. Germline V CDR1 and CDR2: MNHEY, SMNVEV (reference sequence). With V trimmed by 6 bases and J by 7 bases, 12 bases remained unmatched. This CDR3 has 14 residues. CDR3 region: CASRPGPPGGEQYF. The CDR3 nucleotides are TGTGCCAGCAGGCCCGGACCACCCGGGGGGGAGCAGTACTTC.

As for this clonotype: Relative to the germline gene, one junction end is altered; a read error may explain this. V usage is TRBV20-1 and J usage is TRBJ1-3; perhaps TRBD1 as D (5 bases). The CDR3 has 14 amino acids. Germline V gives CDR1 DFQATT, CDR2 SNEGSKA (reference sequence). CDR3 sequence (DNA): TGCAGTGCTAGCCGGGGGAGCTCTAGAAACACCATATATTTT. Translated: CSASRGSSRNTIYF.

V gene TRBV2 combines with J gene TRBJ2-3, with TRBD2 matching 14 bases. CDR1 and CDR2 from the germline V gene are SNHLY and FYNNEI. J lost 5 bases, V lost 0 bases, and 10 bases had no gene match. The CDR3 has 19 residues. In DNA, the CDR3 is TGTGCCAGCAGTGAAGCAGGGGGACTAGCGGGAGTAAGGATAGATACGCAGTATTTT. Protein sequence: CASSEAGGLAGVRIDTQYF.

CDR3 protein: CASRAGTGDSNQPQHF. CDR3 bases: TGTGCCAGCAGGGCAGGGACAGGTGATAGCAATCAGCCCCAGCATTTT. V and J are TRBV12-3 or TRBV12-4 and TRBJ1-5; 8 nucleotides align to TRBD1. After removal of 6 bases from V and 0 bases from J, the junction contained 7 bases not matched to a gene. The CDR3 spans 16 residues.

The chain has TRBV11-3 and TRBJ2-2; 9 bases match TRBD1. The germline V gene has CDR1 SGHNT and CDR2 YENEEA. Germline trimming cut 5 bases from V and 6 bases from J; bases unmatched to any gene: 4. The length of the CDR3 is 14 residues. The CDR3 coding sequence is TGTGCCAGCAGCGCACGACAGGGGGCCGGGGAGCTGTTTTTT. Amino acids: CASSARQGAGELFF.

The chain combines TRBV11-2 with TRBJ1-1; no reliable D call. Looked up from germline, CDR1 is SGHAT and CDR2 is FQNNGV. This CDR3 has 14 residues. V lost 5 bases to trimming and J lost 8 bases, with 18 bases between them. In nucleotides, the CDR3 is TGTGCCAGCAGCCAACCCGCCCGGCGGGGAGAAGCTTTCTTT. Its protein is CASSQPARRGEAFF. Based on the CDR3 plus reference TRBV11-2 and TRBJ1-1, the full variable domain is EAGVAQSPRYKIIEKRQSVAFWCNPISGHATLYWYQQILGQGPKLLIQFQNNGVVDDSQLPKDRFSAERLKGVDSTLKIQPAKLEDSAVYLCASSQPARRGEAFFGQGTRLTVV.

The rearrangement joins TRBV19 to TRBJ2-1, with 7 bases identical to TRBD2. The J segment lost 0 bases and the V segment lost 5 bases, leaving 10 bases of the junction unmatched. CDR3 size: 17 residues. Germline V CDR1 and CDR2: LNHDA, SQIVND (reference sequence). This CDR3 reads CASSGEGRPASYNEQFF. In DNA, the CDR3 is TGTGCCAGTAGTGGGGAGGGACGTCCGGCCTCCTACAATGAGCAGTTCTTC. The full variable domain, rest sourced from reference TRBV19 and TRBJ2-1, is DGGITQSPKYLFRKEGQNVTLSCEQNLNHDAMYWYRQDPGQGLRLIYYSQIVNDFQKGDIAEGYSVSREKKESFPLTVTSAQKNPTAFYLCASSGEGRPASYNEQFFGPGTRLTVL.

A few counts support this clonotype. Written as DNA, the CDR3 is TGTGCCAGTTCGCGACAGGGGGAATTCTATGGCTACACCTTC. Translation: CASSRQGEFYGYTF. The chain carries TRBV19 and TRBJ1-2, with 9 nucleotides matching TRBD1. This CDR3 contains 14 residues. Germline V lookup: CDR1 LNHDA, CDR2 SQIVND (reference sequence). J lost 4 bases, V lost 8 bases, and 8 bases had no gene match.

This rearrangement joins TRBV12-3 or TRBV12-4 to TRBJ2-2; TRBD1 aligns across 8 bases. With V trimmed by 5 bases and J by 1 base, 9 bases remained unmatched. The CDR3 is made up of 17 amino acids. The CDR3 DNA follows: TGTGCCAGCAGTCCACGGACAGGGCTCCGGAACACCGGGGAGCTGTTTTTT. It codes for CASSPRTGLRNTGELFF.

This clonotype was recorded a few times. The J gene is TRBJ1-5, the V gene TRBV25-1; a weak D match, TRBD1 (6 bases). The CDR3 length is 15 residues. The V and J ends lost 4 bases and 4 bases respectively, with 14 bases between them. Germline CDR1 and CDR2: MGHDK and SYGVNS. The CDR3 reads CASSASGTPNQPQHF. The CDR3 bases are TGTGCCAGCAGTGCCTCCGGGACACCAAATCAGCCCCAGCATTTT.

The rearrangement links TRBV19 to TRBJ1-2; 9 nucleotides agree with TRBD1. The CDR3 covers 13 residues. J gave up 4 bases and V 9 bases, and 6 bases lay outside the gene matches. Germline V gives CDR1 LNHDA, CDR2 SQIVND (reference sequence). CDR3 region: CASLGQGGYGYTF. The CDR3 nucleotides read TGTGCCAGCCTGGGACAGGGAGGCTATGGCTACACCTTC.